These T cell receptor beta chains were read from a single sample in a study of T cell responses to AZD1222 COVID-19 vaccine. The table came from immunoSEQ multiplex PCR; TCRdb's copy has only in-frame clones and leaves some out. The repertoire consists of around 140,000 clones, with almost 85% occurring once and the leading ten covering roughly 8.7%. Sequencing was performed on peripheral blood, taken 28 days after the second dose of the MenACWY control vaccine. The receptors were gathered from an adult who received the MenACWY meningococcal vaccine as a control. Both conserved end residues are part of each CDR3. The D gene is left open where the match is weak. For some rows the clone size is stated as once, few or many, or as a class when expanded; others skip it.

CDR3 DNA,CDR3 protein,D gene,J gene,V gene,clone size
TGTGCCAGTAGGGACAGGGACACTGAAGCTTTCTTT,CASRDRDTEAFF,TRBD1,TRBJ1-1,TRBV19,.
TGTGCCAGCACCATTTACGAGCAGTACTTC,CASTIYEQYF,.,TRBJ2-7,TRBV11-2,.
TGTGCCAGCAGTCTGACAGGGAATTTAGGTGGCTACACCTTC,CASSLTGNLGGYTF,TRBD1,TRBJ1-2,TRBV27,.
TGTGCCAGCGGTCAAGGGCGGGAAGAGACCCAGTACTTC,CASGQGREETQYF,.,TRBJ2-5,TRBV12-3/TRBV12-4,.
TGTGCCAGCAGCGTAGCTGGAGCGGCACACAATGAGCAGTTCTTC,CASSVAGAAHNEQFF,.,TRBJ2-1,TRBV9,.
TGTGCCAGCAGGCCCGGACAGGGTTACACTGAAGCTTTCTTT,CASRPGQGYTEAFF,TRBD1,TRBJ1-1,TRBV6-5,.
TGTGCCACCAGCAGAGGGACAGGAAACTACGAGCAGTACTTC,CATSRGTGNYEQYF,TRBD1,TRBJ2-7,TRBV15,.
TGTGCCAGCAGCGCCTATTGGGGAGGACAAGCCAAAAACATTCAGTACTTC,CASSAYWGGQAKNIQYF,.,TRBJ2-4,TRBV7-2,.
TGCGCCAGCAATGTAAACAGGGGTGATGGCTACACCTTC,CASNVNRGDGYTF,TRBD1,TRBJ1-2,TRBV5-1,.
TGCGCCAGCAGCCAAGGCCTTCCGGGAGCGGGAGGCCCCACAGATACGCAGTATTTT,CASSQGLPGAGGPTDTQYF,TRBD2,TRBJ2-3,TRBV4-3,.
TGTGCCAGCAGTGACGGGGGGTTATCACCCCTCCACTTT,CASSDGGLSPLHF,.,TRBJ1-6,TRBV6-4,.
TGTGCCAGCAGTTACTTGGATAGCAATCAGCCCCAGCATTTT,CASSYLDSNQPQHF,.,TRBJ1-5,TRBV6-2/TRBV6-3,few
TGTGCCAGCAGTCCGAAGTGGGGACCTGGAGAGACCCAGTACTTC,CASSPKWGPGETQYF,.,TRBJ2-5,TRBV28,.
TGTGCCAGTAGTAAAATACTTGCAGGGAGCTCCTATAATTCACCCCTCCACTTT,CASSKILAGSSYNSPLHF,.,TRBJ1-6,TRBV19,once
TGCAGCTTCCGACAGGCCGGGGAGCTGTTTTTT,CSFRQAGELFF,.,TRBJ2-2,TRBV29-1,.
TGCGCCAGCAGGCCCCAAGCATTTGCGGGGAACACTGAAGCTTTCTTT,CASRPQAFAGNTEAFF,.,TRBJ1-1,TRBV5-1,.
TGTGCCAGCAGCCAAGGGGGACTAGCGCTGCCCTACGAGCAGTACTTC,CASSQGGLALPYEQYF,TRBD2,TRBJ2-7,TRBV4-2,few
TGTGCCAGCAGCCAAGTCCCCACTAGCGGGAGTTCAGTCGAGCAGTACTTC,CASSQVPTSGSSVEQYF,TRBD2,TRBJ2-7,TRBV3-1/TRBV3-2,.
TGTGCCAGCCAACCCCCAGGGGGCTATCAGCCCCAGCATTTT,CASQPPGGYQPQHF,TRBD1,TRBJ1-5,TRBV2,.
TGTGCCATCAGGGAGGGACTAGCGGGGAACACCGGGGAGCTGTTTTTT,CAIREGLAGNTGELFF,TRBD2,TRBJ2-2,TRBV10-3,.
TGTGCCAGTAGTCTGAAGGGGGACACAGATACGCAGTATTTT,CASSLKGDTDTQYF,.,TRBJ2-3,TRBV19,.
TGTGCCAGCAGCTTTACAGGGTTTGGTGAAGCTTTCTTT,CASSFTGFGEAFF,.,TRBJ1-1,TRBV7-2,.
TGCGCCAGCAGTACTCTAGCGGGCCTTTCCTACGAGCAGTACTTC,CASSTLAGLSYEQYF,TRBD2,TRBJ2-7,TRBV4-3,.
TGTGCCACCAGTGAGAATTTTTCTCCCATCAATGAGCAGTTCTTC,CATSENFSPINEQFF,.,TRBJ2-1,TRBV24-1,.
TGCGCCAGCAGCTTGGGGCGTTTCGACGAGCAGTACTTC,CASSLGRFDEQYF,.,TRBJ2-7,TRBV5-1,.
TGTGCCAGCAGACCGGGATCGAACACTGAAGCTTTCTTT,CASRPGSNTEAFF,.,TRBJ1-1,TRBV27,.
TGTGCCAGCAGTGTCCAAGCCCTCGTCGGCGAGCAGTACTTC,CASSVQALVGEQYF,.,TRBJ2-7,TRBV6-6,once
TGTGCCAGCAGTTCTCCAGATAGCATCTATGGCTACACCTTC,CASSSPDSIYGYTF,.,TRBJ1-2,TRBV27,.
TGTGCCATCAGTGGGGGCAGCCTCAGTGGCAATGAGCAGTTCTTC,CAISGGSLSGNEQFF,.,TRBJ2-1,TRBV10-3,.
TGTGCCACCAGTGATCGGGCGGCGGGCACAGATACGCAGTATTTT,CATSDRAAGTDTQYF,.,TRBJ2-3,TRBV24-1,.
TGTGCCAGCAGCTCACCCAAACAGGCAACTAATGAAAAACTGTTTTTT,CASSSPKQATNEKLFF,.,TRBJ1-4,TRBV7-9,.
TGTGCCAGCGCGGCGGGGGTTGGGAACACTGAAGCTTTCTTT,CASAAGVGNTEAFF,.,TRBJ1-1,TRBV28,few
TGTGCCAGCACCACAGCCGGGAATGAAAAACTGTTTTTT,CASTTAGNEKLFF,.,TRBJ1-4,TRBV28,.
TGTGCCACAAGACCAGGGAGGAGTTCCTACGAGCAGTACTTC,CATRPGRSSYEQYF,.,TRBJ2-7,TRBV15,.
TGTGCCAGCAGCTTAGCGTCGGCAGCGTCATGGGAGACCCAGTACTTC,CASSLASAASWETQYF,.,TRBJ2-5,TRBV7-8,.
TGTGCCAGCAGTAGCGGAGTGGGTGCAGATACGCAGTATTTT,CASSSGVGADTQYF,.,TRBJ2-3,TRBV7-6,.
TGCGCCAGCAGCTTGGGGACAGGCTACTACGAGCAGTACTTC,CASSLGTGYYEQYF,TRBD1,TRBJ2-7,TRBV5-1,.
TGCGCCAGCAGCTTGGGCGACACGAATCAGCCCCAGCATTTT,CASSLGDTNQPQHF,.,TRBJ1-5,TRBV5-1,.
TGTGCCAGCAGCCAAGATAGGGACTATGGCTACACCTTC,CASSQDRDYGYTF,.,TRBJ1-2,TRBV4-2,.
TGTGCCAGCAGTGAAGGTGGGACAGGACCTTTCTTT,CASSEGGTGPFF,TRBD1,TRBJ1-1,TRBV6-1,.
TGCGCCAGCAGCCTCGGGACAGGAGGTTACAATGAGCAGTTCTTC,CASSLGTGGYNEQFF,TRBD1,TRBJ2-1,TRBV5-1,.